These 9 T cell receptor beta chains were sequenced from one sample in a study of blood T cell repertoires in COVID-19. Data came from immunoSEQ multiplex PCR; TCRdb stores just in-frame clones and leaves some out. The sample lists some 60,000 clones; 80% to 95% were seen once. Sample: peripheral blood. These receptor sequences come from a man aged 55 to 70 with acute or convalescent COVID-19.

The CDR3: CASSPPQGGTLETQYF. CDR3 in DNA: TGTGCCAGCTCACCACCGCAGGGGGGAACCCTGGAGACCCAGTACTTC. The J gene is TRBJ2-5, the V gene TRBV18; D perhaps matches TRBD1 (7 bases). The V end was cut by 0 bases, the J end by 5 bases, with 16 bases between. Germline assignment: CDR1 KGHSH and CDR2 LQKENI. This CDR3 comprises 16 residues.

The V call is TRBV20-1, the J call TRBJ1-2; D remains unclear. V lost 3 bases and J 6 bases, leaving 11 bases between the germline ends. This CDR3 has 12 residues. CDR1 is DFQATT and CDR2 is SNEGSKA in the germline V gene (reference sequence). The CDR3, as DNA: TGCAGTGCTAGTGGGCATGGAGATGGCTACACCTTC. Translating gives CSASGHGDGYTF.

The rearrangement links TRBV29-1 to TRBJ1-1, with unresolved D. The CDR3 consists of 13 residues. Trimming shortened V by 8 bases and J by 4 bases, and 17 bases separated the two germline ends. Per the germline V gene, CDR1 is SQVTM and CDR2 is ANQGSEA. The CDR3 bases are TGCAGCTCATCCCCGTCGGGGAGCACTGAAGCTTTCTTT. It encodes CSSSPSGSTEAFF.

V and J are TRBV28 and TRBJ1-1; D not resolved. The CDR3 length is 12 residues. Trimming shortened V by 3 bases and J by 5 bases, and 7 bases separated the two germline ends. The germline CDR1 and CDR2 sequences are MDHEN and SYDVKM. This chain's CDR3 is CASSFRVTEAFF. The CDR3 DNA reads as TGTGCCAGCAGTTTTCGGGTAACTGAAGCTTTCTTT.

The chain recombines TRBV19 with TRBJ1-1; D gene unclear. The CDR3 spans 15 residues. CDR1 LNHDA and CDR2 SQIVND come from the germline V gene (reference sequence). V was clipped by 4 bases and J by 1 base, with 13 bases between them. CDR3 loop: CASSTNMAENTEAFF. The CDR3 DNA sequence: TGTGCCAGTAGTACAAACATGGCCGAGAACACTGAAGCTTTCTTT.

The chain combines TRBV19 with TRBJ2-7, with D possibly being TRBD1 (6 bases). V lost 6 bases to trimming and J lost 6 bases, with 18 bases between them. The germline gives CDR1 LNHDA, CDR2 SQIVND (reference sequence). The CDR3 has 14 amino acids. The CDR3: CASRLTGIEPEQYF. DNA for the CDR3: TGTGCCAGTAGGTTAACAGGGATCGAGCCCGAGCAGTACTTC.

On this clone itself: The junction and the germline gene differ at one end; a read error may be behind it. The chain carries TRBV28 and TRBJ2-7; 12 nucleotides agree with TRBD2. Per germline, CDR1 MDHEN and CDR2 SYDVKM. The CDR3 runs to 12 residues. CDR3 nucleotide sequence: TGTGCCAGCAGTTCAGGGACTAGCGGGTGGTTCTTC. Residues: CASSSGTSGWFF.

This sequence joins TRBV7-3 and TRBJ1-6; 7 nucleotides match TRBD1. This CDR3 is built from 15 residues. The germline V gene encodes CDR1 SGHTA and CDR2 FQGTGA. V trimming: 2 bases; J trimming: 10 bases; junction bases outside the gene matches: 8. CDR3: CASSLWGQSRSPLHF. The DNA for the CDR3 is TGTGCCAGCAGCTTATGGGGACAGAGTCGGTCACCCCTCCACTTT.

V is TRBV5-4 and J is TRBJ2-5; the D gene is possibly TRBD2 (5 bases). The CDR3 has 16 amino acids. The germline gives CDR1 SGHNT, CDR2 YYREEE (reference sequence). With 1 base removed from V and 0 bases from J, the gap between germline ends came to 13 bases. CDR3 loop: CASSLKGGLYQETQYF. CDR3 nucleotide sequence: TGTGCCAGCAGCTTGAAGGGCGGGCTATACCAAGAGACCCAGTACTTC.